The next 6 T cell receptor beta chains were all read from a single sample in a study of identical twins (TCRdb year 2016). Library preparation was by 5' RACE. TCRdb names Illumina HiSeq 2000 as the instrument used. TCRdb passed the public sequencing reads through fastp at Q25 and MiXCR, retaining productive beta sequences. Here each entry gathers all rows of one CDR3 protein and keeps the most common genes and DNA. This sample has approximately 1.8 million distinct CDR3 sequences in its table, and around a third of those were observed once. More than 0.25% of the sample lies in the top ten. The sample consisted of cord blood. These receptor sequences come from a newborn girl in good health.

This rearrangement joins TRBV3-1 to TRBJ2-1, with 9 bases aligning to TRBD1. The assigned J gene may be wrong: the sequence end matches TRBJ2-7 better. Germline assignment: CDR1 LGHDT and CDR2 YNNKEL (reference sequence). The CDR3 contains 16 residues. Here the CDR3 DNA reads TGTGCCAGCAGCCAAGTCCGACAGGGGGGGTACAATGAGCAGTACTTC. Its translation is CASSQVRQGGYNEQYF.

V and J are TRBV27 and TRBJ1-2, with TRBD1 as a possible D gene (6 bases). From germline, CDR1 is MNHEY and CDR2 SMNVEV (reference sequence). The CDR3 is 14 amino acids. Trimming pared 4 bases from V and 8 bases from J, leaving 17 bases between. The CDR3 reads CASSYHRDNQGYTF. The CDR3 DNA follows: TGTGCCAGCAGTTACCACCGGGACAATCAGGGCTACACCTTC.

The rearrangement links TRBV30 to TRBJ2-5; the D is unclear. Per the germline V gene, CDR1 is GTSNPN and CDR2 is SVGIG (reference sequence). V lost 1 base, J lost 5 bases, and 11 bases lay in between. This CDR3 comprises 13 residues. The chain's CDR3 is CAWSETRFETQYF. The CDR3 bases are TGTGCCTGGAGTGAGACTCGTTTCGAGACCCAGTACTTC.

V is TRBV7-9 and J is TRBJ1-2; D is undetermined. The CDR3 has 13 amino acids. Germline lookup yields CDR1 SEHNR and CDR2 FQNEAQ (reference sequence). V was trimmed by 2 bases and J by 6 bases, leaving 10 bases between them. The DNA for the CDR3 is TGTGCCAGCAGCTTACTTGGATTTCATGGCTACACCTTC. Protein: CASSLLGFHGYTF.

The rearrangement joins TRBV10-3 to TRBJ2-3, with TRBD2 identical over 13 bases. The CDR3 is 15 residues long. Germline assignment: CDR1 ENHRY and CDR2 SYGVKD. V was clipped by 6 bases and J by 4 bases; unmatched bases: 4. This CDR3 is CAISPTSGGADTQYF. In DNA, the CDR3 is TGTGCCATCAGCCCCACTAGCGGGGGGGCAGATACGCAGTATTTT.

The chain joins TRBV11-2 to TRBJ2-7, with D possibly being TRBD1 (6 bases). Trimming left V 5 bases short and J 3 bases short, with 11 bases between. The CDR3 sequence is 13 residues long. Looked up from germline, CDR1 is SGHAT and CDR2 is FQNNGV. DNA of the CDR3: TGTGCCAGCAGCCGCCGGGACATCTACGAGCAGTACTTC. Protein: CASSRRDIYEQYF.